The source of this T cell receptor beta chain is a study of radiation and T cells in renal cell carcinoma. This sample's time point: baseline pretreatment blood. Treatment specified: 15 Gy SBRT to primary tumor, nephrectomy 4 weeks later. Profiled with immunoSEQ multiplex PCR; TCRdb holds only in-frame clones, not every one. The data contain approximately 110,000 clones, roughly 85% of them seen just once; the ten biggest clones take up less than 3.5%. The sample holds one count of this clone. The receptor comes from a woman aged 55-69 years with renal cell carcinoma. Here the sequenced sample was blood, taken from a patient whose treatment included radiotherapy and nephrectomy.

CDR3 amino acids: CAAGLAGARSSYEQYF. CDR3 nucleotide sequence: TGTGCCGCGGGACTAGCGGGAGCCAGGAGCTCCTACGAGCAGTACTTC. The chain couples TRBV28 to TRBJ2-7; TRBD2 aligns across 14 bases. V lost 11 bases to trimming and J lost 0 bases; unmatched junction nucleotides: 9. CDR1 and CDR2 (germline): MDHEN, SYDVKM. The CDR3 runs 16 residues.